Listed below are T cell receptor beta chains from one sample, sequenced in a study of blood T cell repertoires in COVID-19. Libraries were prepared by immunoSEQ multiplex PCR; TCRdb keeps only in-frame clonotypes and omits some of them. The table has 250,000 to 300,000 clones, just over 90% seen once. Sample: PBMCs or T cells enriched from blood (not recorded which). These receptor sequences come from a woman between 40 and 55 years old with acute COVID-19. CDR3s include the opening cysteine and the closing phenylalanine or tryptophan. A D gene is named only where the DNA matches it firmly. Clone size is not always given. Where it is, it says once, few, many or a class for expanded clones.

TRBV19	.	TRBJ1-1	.	TGTGCCAGTAGTATCCTGGGGGGATTGAACACTGAAGCTTTCTTT	CASSILGGLNTEAFF
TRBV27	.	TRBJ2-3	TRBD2	TGTGCCAGCAGTTTCCTCAGGAAGCGGGGCTTTACAGATACGCAGTATTTT	CASSFLRKRGFTDTQYF
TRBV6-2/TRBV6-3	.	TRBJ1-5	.	TGTGCCAGCAGCTCGGTCGACAGTCCTAAGCCCCAGCATTTT	CASSSVDSPKPQHF
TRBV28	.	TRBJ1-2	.	TGTGCCAGCAGGAAAGGACAGATCTATGGCTACACCTTC	CASRKGQIYGYTF
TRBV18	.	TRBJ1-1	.	TGTGCCAGCTCACCACCGGGGAGAACTGAAGCTTTCTTT	CASSPPGRTEAFF
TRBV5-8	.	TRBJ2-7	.	TGTGCCAGCAGCTTGCTACCTAGCGAGACCTACGAGCAGTACTTC	CASSLLPSETYEQYF
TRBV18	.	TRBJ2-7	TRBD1	TGTGCCAGCTCCCCAGGGACAGTTTTCGGCGAGCAGTACTTC	CASSPGTVFGEQYF
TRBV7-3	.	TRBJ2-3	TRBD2	TGTGCCAGCTCAAGCGGGGGGGCGGATACGCAGTATTTT	CASSSGGADTQYF
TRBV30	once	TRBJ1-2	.	TGTGCCTGGAGTTTCTGGGGGGAGACCTATGGCTACACCTTC	CAWSFWGETYGYTF
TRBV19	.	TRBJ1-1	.	TGTGCCAGTAGTATCCTCGACGGGGAAGCTTTCTTT	CASSILDGEAFF
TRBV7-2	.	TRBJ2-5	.	TGTGCCAGCAGCTTATCGCGAACCCAAGAGACCCAGTACTTC	CASSLSRTQETQYF
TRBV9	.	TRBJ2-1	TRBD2	TGTGCCAGCAGCGTTAGCGGGGTGGTCTACAATGAGCAGTTCTTC	CASSVSGVVYNEQFF
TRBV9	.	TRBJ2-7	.	TGTGCCAGCAGCGTAGATGTGAGACTAGTTCTCAACGAGCAGTACTTC	CASSVDVRLVLNEQYF
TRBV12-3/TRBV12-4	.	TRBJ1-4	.	TGTGCCAGCAGTTCCAGTGAAAAACTGTTTTTT	CASSSSEKLFF
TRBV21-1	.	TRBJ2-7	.	TGTGCCAGCAGCCCTCTTCTATACGAGCAGTACTTC	CASSPLLYEQYF
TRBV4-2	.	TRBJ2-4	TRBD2	TGTGCCAGCAGCCAATCGACTAGCGGCCAGCTTAAAAACATTCAGTACTTC	CASSQSTSGQLKNIQYF
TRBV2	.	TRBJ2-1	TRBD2	TGTGCCAGCAGCTTGCTCGCGTGGGCTAGCGGGAAGGCTCATGAGCAGTTCTTC	CASSLLAWASGKAHEQFF
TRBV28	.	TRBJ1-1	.	TGTGCCAGCAGCCCAGGGTTTCCTGAAGCTTTCTTT	CASSPGFPEAFF
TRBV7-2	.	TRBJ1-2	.	TGTGCCAGCAGCTTCCCAGGGGAGCTTAACTATGGCTACACCTTC	CASSFPGELNYGYTF
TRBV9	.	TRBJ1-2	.	TGTGCCAGCAGCCCGATCCCAGGACAGACATATGGCTACACCTTC	CASSPIPGQTYGYTF
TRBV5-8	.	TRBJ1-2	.	TGTGCCAGCAGCCAGGGACTATTTGGCTACACCTTC	CASSQGLFGYTF
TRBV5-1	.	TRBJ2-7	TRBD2	TGCGCCAGCAGCTTGGGGACTAGCGGGAGGTACGAGCAGTACTTC	CASSLGTSGRYEQYF
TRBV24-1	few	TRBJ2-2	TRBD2	TGTGCCACCAGTGATCCCAGACTAGCGGCCTCCCCGAGGGGGGAGCTGTTTTTT	CATSDPRLAASPRGELFF
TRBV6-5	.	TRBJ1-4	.	TGTGCCAGCAGTTATTCCCGGGGTAGGGCTGAAAAACTGTTTTTT	CASSYSRGRAEKLFF
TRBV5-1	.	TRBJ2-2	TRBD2	TGCGCCAGCAGCGGGACTAGCGGCTACACCGGGGAGCTGTTTTTT	CASSGTSGYTGELFF
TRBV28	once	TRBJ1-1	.	TGTGCCAGCAGTCCTATGGCGGGAAACACTGAAGCTTTCTTT	CASSPMAGNTEAFF
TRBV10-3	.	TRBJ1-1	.	TGTGCCATCTCCTTAAAGGGGTTCGTAGCTTTCTTT	CAISLKGFVAFF
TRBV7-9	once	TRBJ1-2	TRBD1	TGTGCCAGCAGCGCCCACGGGACAGATTCCTCCGGCTACACCTTC	CASSAHGTDSSGYTF
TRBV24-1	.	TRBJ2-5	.	TGTGCCACCAGTGACGCGTACCAAGAGACCCAGTACTTC	CATSDAYQETQYF